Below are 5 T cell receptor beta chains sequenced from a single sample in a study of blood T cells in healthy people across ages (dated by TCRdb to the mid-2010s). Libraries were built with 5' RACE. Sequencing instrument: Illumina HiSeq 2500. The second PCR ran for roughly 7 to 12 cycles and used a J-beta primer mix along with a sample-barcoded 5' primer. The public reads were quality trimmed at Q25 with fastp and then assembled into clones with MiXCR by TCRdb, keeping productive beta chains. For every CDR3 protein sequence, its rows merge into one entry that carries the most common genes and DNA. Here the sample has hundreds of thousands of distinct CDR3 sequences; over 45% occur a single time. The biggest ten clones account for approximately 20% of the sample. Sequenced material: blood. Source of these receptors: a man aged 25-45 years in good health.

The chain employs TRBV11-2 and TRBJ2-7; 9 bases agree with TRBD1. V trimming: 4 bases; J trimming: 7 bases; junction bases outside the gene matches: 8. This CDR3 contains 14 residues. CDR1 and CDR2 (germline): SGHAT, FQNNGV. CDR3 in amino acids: CASSWDRDLWEQYF. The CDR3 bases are TGTGCCAGCAGCTGGGACAGGGATCTTTGGGAGCAGTACTTC.

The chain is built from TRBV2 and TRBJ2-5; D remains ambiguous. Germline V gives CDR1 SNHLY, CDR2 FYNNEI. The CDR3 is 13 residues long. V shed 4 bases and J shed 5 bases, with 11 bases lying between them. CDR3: CASSALYGETQYF. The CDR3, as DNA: TGTGCCAGCAGTGCGCTATATGGGGAGACCCAGTACTTC.

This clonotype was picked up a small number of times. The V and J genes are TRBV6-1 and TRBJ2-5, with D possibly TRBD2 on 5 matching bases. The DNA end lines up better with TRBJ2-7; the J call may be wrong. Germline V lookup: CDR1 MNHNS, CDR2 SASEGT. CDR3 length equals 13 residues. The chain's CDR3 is CASSEAGGDEQYF. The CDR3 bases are TGTGCCAGCAGTGAAGCAGGAGGTGACGAGCAGTACTTC.

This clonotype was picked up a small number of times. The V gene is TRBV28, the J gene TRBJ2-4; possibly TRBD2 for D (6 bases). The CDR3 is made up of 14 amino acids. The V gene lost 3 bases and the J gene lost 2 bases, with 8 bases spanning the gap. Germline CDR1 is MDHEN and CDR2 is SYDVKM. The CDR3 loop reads CASSFRETKNIQYF. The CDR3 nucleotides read TGTGCCAGCAGTTTTCGGGAGACCAAAAACATTCAGTACTTC.

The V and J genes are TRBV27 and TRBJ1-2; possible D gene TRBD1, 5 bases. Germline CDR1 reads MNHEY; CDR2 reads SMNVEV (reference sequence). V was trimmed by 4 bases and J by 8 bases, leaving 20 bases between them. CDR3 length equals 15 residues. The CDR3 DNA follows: TGTGCCAGCAGTTCCCAACCCGTTTCAGGGATCGGCTACACCTTC. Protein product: CASSSQPVSGIGYTF.